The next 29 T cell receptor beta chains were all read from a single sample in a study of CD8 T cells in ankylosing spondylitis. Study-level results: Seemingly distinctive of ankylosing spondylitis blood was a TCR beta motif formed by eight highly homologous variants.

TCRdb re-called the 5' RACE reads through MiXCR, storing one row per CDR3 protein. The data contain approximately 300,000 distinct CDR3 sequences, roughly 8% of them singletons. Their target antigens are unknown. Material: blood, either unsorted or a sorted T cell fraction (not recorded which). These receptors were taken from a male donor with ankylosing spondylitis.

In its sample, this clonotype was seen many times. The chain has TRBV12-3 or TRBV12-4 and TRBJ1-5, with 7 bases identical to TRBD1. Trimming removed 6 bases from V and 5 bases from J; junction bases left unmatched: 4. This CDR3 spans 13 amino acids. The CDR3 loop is CASRRQGDQPQHF. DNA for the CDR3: TGTGCCAGCAGACGTCAGGGGGATCAGCCCCAGCATTTT.

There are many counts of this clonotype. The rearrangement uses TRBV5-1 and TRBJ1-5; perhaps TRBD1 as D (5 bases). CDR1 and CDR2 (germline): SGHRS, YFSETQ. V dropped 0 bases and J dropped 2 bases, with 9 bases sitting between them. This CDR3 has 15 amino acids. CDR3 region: CASSLDGDGNQPQHF. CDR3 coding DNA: TGCGCCAGCAGCTTGGACGGGGACGGCAATCAGCCCCAGCATTTT.

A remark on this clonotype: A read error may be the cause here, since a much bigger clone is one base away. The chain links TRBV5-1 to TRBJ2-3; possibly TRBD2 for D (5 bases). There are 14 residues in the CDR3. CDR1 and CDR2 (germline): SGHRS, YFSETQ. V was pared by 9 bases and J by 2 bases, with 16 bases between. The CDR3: CATTREGYTDTQYF. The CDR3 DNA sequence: TGCGCCACCACCCGGGAAGGATACACAGATACGCAGTATTTT.

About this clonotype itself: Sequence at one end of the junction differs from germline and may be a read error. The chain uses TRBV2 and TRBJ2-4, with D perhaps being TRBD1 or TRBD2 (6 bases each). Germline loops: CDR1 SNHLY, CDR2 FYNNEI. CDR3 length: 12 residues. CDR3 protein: CACSGGRVIQYF. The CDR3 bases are TGTGCCTGCAGTGGGGGGCGGGTCATTCAGTACTTC.

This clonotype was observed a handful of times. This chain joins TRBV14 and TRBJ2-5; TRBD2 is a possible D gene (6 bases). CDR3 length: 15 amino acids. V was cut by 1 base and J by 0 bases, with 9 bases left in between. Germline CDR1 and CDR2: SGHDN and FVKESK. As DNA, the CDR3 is TGTGCCAGCAGCCAAGTCCGGGGGTACCAAGAGACCCAGTACTTC. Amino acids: CASSQVRGYQETQYF.

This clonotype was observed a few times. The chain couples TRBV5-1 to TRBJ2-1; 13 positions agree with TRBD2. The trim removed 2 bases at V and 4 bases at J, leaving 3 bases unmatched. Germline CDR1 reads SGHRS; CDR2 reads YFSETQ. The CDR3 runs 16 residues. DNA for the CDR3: TGCGCCAGCAGCTTCTCACTAGCGGGAGGGTACAATGAGCAGTTCTTC. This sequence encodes CASSFSLAGGYNEQFF.

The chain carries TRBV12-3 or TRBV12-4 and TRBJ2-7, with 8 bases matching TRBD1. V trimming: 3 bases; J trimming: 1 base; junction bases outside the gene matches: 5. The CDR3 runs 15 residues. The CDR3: CASSLETGASYEQYF. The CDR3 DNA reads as TGTGCCAGCAGTTTGGAGACAGGGGCGTCCTACGAGCAGTACTTC.

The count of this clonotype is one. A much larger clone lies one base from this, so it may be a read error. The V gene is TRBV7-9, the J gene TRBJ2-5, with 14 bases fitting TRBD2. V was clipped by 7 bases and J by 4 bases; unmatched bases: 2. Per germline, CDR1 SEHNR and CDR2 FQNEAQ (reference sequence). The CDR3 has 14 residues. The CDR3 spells CASTGTSGRETQYF. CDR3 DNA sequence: TGTGCCAGCACCGGGACTAGCGGGAGAGAGACCCAGTACTTC.

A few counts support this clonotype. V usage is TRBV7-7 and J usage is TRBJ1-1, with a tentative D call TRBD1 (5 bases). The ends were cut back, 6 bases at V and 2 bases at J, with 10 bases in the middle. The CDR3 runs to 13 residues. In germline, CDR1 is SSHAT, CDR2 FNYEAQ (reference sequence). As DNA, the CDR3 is TGTGCCAGCAGTCAACAGGAAAACACTGAAGCTTTCTTT. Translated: CASSQQENTEAFF.

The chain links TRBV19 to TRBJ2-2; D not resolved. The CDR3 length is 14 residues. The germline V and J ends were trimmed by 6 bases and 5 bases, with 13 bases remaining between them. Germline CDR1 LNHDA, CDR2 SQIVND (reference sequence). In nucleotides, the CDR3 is TGTGCCAGTAGCTACTGGGGATCTACCGGGGAGCTGTTTTTT. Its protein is CASSYWGSTGELFF.

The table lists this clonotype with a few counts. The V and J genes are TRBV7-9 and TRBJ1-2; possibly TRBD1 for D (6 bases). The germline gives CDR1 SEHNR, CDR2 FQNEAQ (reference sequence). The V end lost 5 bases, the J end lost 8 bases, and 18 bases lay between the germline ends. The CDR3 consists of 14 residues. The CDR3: CASSTQQGLSGYTF. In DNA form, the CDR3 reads TGTGCCAGCAGCACCCAACAGGGATTAAGCGGCTACACCTTC.

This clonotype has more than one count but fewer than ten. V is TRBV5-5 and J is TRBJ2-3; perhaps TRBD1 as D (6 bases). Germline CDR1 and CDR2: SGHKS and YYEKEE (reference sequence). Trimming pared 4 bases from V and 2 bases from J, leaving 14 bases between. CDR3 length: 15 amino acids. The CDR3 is CASSVGWTATDTQYF. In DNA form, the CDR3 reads TGTGCCAGCAGCGTCGGGTGGACAGCCACAGATACGCAGTATTTT.

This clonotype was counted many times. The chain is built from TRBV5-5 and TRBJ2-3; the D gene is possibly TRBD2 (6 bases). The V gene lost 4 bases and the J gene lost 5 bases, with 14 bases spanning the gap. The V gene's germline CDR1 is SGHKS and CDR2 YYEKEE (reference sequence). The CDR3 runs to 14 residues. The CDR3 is CASSLLREGDTQYF. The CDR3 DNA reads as TGTGCCAGCAGCCTGTTGCGGGAAGGAGATACGCAGTATTTT.

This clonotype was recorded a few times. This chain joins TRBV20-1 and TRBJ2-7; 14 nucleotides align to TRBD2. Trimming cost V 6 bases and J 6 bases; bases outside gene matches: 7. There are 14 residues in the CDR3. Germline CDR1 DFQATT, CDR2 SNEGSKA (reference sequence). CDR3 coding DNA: TGCAGTGCCCGACTAGCGGGAGGGTGGAGCGAGCAGTACTTC. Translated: CSARLAGGWSEQYF.

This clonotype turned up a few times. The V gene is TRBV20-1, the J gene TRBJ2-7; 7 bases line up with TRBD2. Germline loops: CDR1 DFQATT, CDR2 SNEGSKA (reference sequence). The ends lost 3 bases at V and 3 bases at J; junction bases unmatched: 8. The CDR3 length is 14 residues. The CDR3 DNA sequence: TGCAGTGCTAGTCACATGACTAGCAGCTACGAGCAGTACTTC. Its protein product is CSASHMTSSYEQYF.

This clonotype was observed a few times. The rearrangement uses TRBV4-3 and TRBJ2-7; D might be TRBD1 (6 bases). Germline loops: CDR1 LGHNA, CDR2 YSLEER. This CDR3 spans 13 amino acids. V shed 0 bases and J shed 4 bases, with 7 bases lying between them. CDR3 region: CASSQDRGYEQYF. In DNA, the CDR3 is TGCGCCAGCAGCCAAGATAGGGGGTACGAGCAGTACTTC.

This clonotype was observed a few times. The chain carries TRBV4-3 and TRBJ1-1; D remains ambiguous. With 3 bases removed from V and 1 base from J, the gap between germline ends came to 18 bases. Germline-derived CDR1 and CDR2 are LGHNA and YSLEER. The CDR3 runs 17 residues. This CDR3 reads CASSQMAGTVTNTEAFF. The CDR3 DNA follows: TGCGCCAGCAGCCAGATGGCCGGAACAGTGACGAACACTGAAGCTTTCTTT.

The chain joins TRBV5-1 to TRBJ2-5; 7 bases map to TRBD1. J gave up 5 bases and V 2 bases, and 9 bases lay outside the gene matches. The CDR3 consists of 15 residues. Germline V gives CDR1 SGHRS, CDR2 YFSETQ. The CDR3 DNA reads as TGCGCCAGCAGCTTTGGGACAGCCGCCATGGAGACCCAGTACTTC. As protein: CASSFGTAAMETQYF.

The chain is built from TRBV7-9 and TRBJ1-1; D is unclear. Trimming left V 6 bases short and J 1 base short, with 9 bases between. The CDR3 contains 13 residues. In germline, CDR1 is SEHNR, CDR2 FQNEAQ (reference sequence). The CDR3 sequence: CASRDGTNTEAFF. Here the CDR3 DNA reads TGTGCCAGCAGGGACGGAACGAACACTGAAGCTTTCTTT.

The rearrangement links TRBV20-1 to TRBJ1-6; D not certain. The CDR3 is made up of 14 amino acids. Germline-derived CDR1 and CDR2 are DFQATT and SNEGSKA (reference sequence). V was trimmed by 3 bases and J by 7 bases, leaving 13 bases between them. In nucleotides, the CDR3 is TGCAGTGCTAGCGCCGGCGGACTGAATTCACCCCTCCACTTT. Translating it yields CSASAGGLNSPLHF.

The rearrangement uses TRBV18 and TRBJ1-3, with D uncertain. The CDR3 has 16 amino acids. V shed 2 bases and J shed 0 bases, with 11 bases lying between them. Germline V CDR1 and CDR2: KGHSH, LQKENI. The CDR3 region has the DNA TGTGCCAGCTCACCAGGCACAGCGTCCTCTGGAAACACCATATATTTT. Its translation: CASSPGTASSGNTIYF.

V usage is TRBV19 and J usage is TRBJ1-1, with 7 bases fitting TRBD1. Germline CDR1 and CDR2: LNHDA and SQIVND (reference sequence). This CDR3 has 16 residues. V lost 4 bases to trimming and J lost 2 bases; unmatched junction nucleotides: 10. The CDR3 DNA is TGTGCCAGTAGTAGAACTACAGGGGCCGTCAACACTGAAGCTTTCTTT. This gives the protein CASSRTTGAVNTEAFF.

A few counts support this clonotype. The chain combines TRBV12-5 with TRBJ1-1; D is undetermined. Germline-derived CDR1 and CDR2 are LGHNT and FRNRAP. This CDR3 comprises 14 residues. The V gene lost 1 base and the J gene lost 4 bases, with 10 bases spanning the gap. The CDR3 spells CASGLGYWRTEAFF. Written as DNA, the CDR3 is TGTGCTAGTGGTTTGGGATATTGGCGCACTGAAGCTTTCTTT.

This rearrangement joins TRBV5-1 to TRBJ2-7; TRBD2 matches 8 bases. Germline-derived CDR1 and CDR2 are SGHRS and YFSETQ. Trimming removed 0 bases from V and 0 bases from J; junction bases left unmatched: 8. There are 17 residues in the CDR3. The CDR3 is CASSLGLAGRSSYEQYF. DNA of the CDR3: TGCGCCAGCAGCTTGGGGTTAGCGGGGCGGAGCTCCTACGAGCAGTACTTC. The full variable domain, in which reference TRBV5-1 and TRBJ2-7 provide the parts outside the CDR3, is KAGVTQTPRYLIKTRGQQVTLSCSPISGHRSVSWYQQTPGQGLQFLFEYFSETQRNKGNFPGRFSGRQFSNSRSEMNVSTLELGDSALYLCASSLGLAGRSSYEQYFGPGTRLTVT.

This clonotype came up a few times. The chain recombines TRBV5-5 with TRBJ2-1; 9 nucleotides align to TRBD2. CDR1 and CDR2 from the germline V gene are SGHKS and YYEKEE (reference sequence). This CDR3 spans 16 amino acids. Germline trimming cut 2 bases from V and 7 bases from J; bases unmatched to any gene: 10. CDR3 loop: CASSFDLAGPGNEQFF. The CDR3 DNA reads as TGTGCCAGCAGCTTTGACCTAGCGGGACCGGGGAATGAGCAGTTCTTC.

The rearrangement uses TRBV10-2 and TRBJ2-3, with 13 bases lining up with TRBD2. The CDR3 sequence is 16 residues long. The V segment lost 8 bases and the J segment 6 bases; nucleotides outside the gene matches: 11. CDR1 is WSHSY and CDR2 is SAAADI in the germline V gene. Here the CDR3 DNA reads TGCGCCAGCGGACCATTAGGACTAGCGGGAGTGGATACGCAGTATTTT. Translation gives CASGPLGLAGVDTQYF.

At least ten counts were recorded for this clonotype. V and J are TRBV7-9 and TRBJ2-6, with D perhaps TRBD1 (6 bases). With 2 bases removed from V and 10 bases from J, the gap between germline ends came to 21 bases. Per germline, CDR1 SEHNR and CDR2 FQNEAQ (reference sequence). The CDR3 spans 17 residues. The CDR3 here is CASSLNQGRQALNVLTF. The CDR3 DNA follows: TGTGCCAGCAGCTTAAATCAGGGGAGACAGGCCCTAAACGTCCTGACTTTC.

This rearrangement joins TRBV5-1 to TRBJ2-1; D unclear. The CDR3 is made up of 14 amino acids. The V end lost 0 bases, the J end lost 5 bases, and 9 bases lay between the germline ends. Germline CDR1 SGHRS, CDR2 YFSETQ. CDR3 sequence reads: CASSLDSQNNEQFF. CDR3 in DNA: TGCGCCAGCAGCTTGGATTCGCAGAACAATGAGCAGTTCTTC.

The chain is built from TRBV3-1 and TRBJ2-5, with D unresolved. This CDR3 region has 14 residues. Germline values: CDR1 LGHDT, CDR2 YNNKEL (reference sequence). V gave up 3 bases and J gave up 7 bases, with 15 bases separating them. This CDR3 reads CASSQLSVSATQYF. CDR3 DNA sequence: TGTGCCAGCAGCCAGTTATCGGTCTCGGCGACCCAGTACTTC.